These T cell receptor beta chains were read from a single sample in a study of PD-L1 blockade in urothelial cancer. Profiled with immunoSEQ multiplex PCR; TCRdb holds only in-frame clones, not every one. This repertoire shows over 15,000 clones, roughly 87% found once; its top ten account for just under 6%. The specimen comprised PBMCs, sampled around atezolizumab (anti-PD-L1) treatment. All receptors derive from a man in his forties or fifties with urothelial cancer. Each CDR3 is given with its conserved first and last residue. The D gene is left open where the match is weak. Clone size is given for some rows only: seen once, a few or many times, or a class if the clone is expanded.

>TRBJ2-7|.|TRBV29-1|TRBD2
TGCAGCGCAGGACTAGGGGACGAGCAGTACTTC
CSAGLGDEQYF
>TRBJ1-2|.|TRBV28|TRBD1
TGTGCCAGCATCTCTCCCTCGACAGGGGGGAACTATGGCTACACCTTC
CASISPSTGGNYGYTF
>TRBJ1-2|.|TRBV5-1|TRBD1
TGCGCCAGCAGCTTGGACAGGGGTGGCTACACCTTC
CASSLDRGGYTF
>TRBJ2-7|.|TRBV9|TRBD2
TGTGCCAGCAGCGTGGGACTAGCGGTCAACGAGCAGTACTTC
CASSVGLAVNEQYF
>TRBJ2-2|.|TRBV7-9|.
TGTGCCAGCAGCCTGACAGGAATGAGATTCCCCGGGGAGCTGTTTTTT
CASSLTGMRFPGELFF
>TRBJ2-3|.|TRBV30|.
TGTGCCTGGGGGGTAGGGGCACGGGATACGCAGTATTTT
CAWGVGARDTQYF
>TRBJ2-5|.|TRBV19|.
TGTGCCAGTAGTATAGATCTTAGGGGGTTAGGGACCCAGTACTTC
CASSIDLRGLGTQYF
>TRBJ1-5|.|TRBV7-9|.
TGTGCCAGCAGCTCCCAGGGAAATAGCAATCAGCCCCAGCATTTT
CASSSQGNSNQPQHF
>TRBJ2-1|.|TRBV19|TRBD2
TGTGCCAGCACCCAACTAGCGGGAGGGCCAGGGGAGCAGTTCTTC
CASTQLAGGPGEQFF
>TRBJ2-1|.|TRBV19|TRBD1
TGTGCCAGTAGTACGCCTCGGGACAGGGTTTTGGATGAGCAGTTCTTC
CASSTPRDRVLDEQFF
>TRBJ1-1|.|TRBV4-2|TRBD1
TGTGCCAGCAGCCCCCGGACAGGGAACACTGAAGCTTTCTTT
CASSPRTGNTEAFF
>TRBJ2-7|once|TRBV5-1|TRBD2
TGCGCCAGCAGCCCGGGGCCTAGCGGGAGGGCCTACGAGCAGTACTTC
CASSPGPSGRAYEQYF
>TRBJ2-2|.|TRBV11-1|.
TGTGCCAGCAGCTCCCGGAAGGGGGCCGGGGAGCTGTTTTTT
CASSSRKGAGELFF
>TRBJ1-5|.|TRBV7-9|TRBD1
TGTGCCAGCAGCAGGGGGCAGGGGAGCAATCAGCCCCAGCATTTT
CASSRGQGSNQPQHF
>TRBJ2-5|.|TRBV29-1|TRBD1
TGCAGCGTTGAAGAAGGGACAGTTCAAGCGACCCAGTACTTC
CSVEEGTVQATQYF
>TRBJ2-2|medium-sized|TRBV6-1|TRBD2
TGTGCCAGCAGTGGACTAGCGGGAGGGCCGCATGGCACCGGGGAGCTGTTTTTT
CASSGLAGGPHGTGELFF
>TRBJ2-2|.|TRBV6-1|.
TGTGCCAGCAGTGCAGACTCTAAGGGACAAGCGAACACCGGGGAGCTGTTTTTT
CASSADSKGQANTGELFF
>TRBJ2-5|.|TRBV2|.
TGTGCCAGCAGTTCTAGGACTAAACAAGAGACCCAGTACTTC
CASSSRTKQETQYF
>TRBJ2-3|once|TRBV19|.
TGTGCCAGTAGTATAGGTCAGATCACAGATACGCAGTATTTT
CASSIGQITDTQYF
>TRBJ2-2|.|TRBV4-1|.
TGCGCCAGCAGCCAACCCCGGACAGCGAACACCGGGGAGCTGTTTTTT
CASSQPRTANTGELFF
>TRBJ2-7|.|TRBV2|TRBD2
TGTGCCAGCAGTGTGAATAGCGGGGGCTCCTACGAGCAGTACTTC
CASSVNSGGSYEQYF
>TRBJ2-1|.|TRBV19|.
TGTGCCAGTAGTATGATCGGGGGACCCTACAATGAGCAGTTCTTC
CASSMIGGPYNEQFF
>TRBJ1-5|.|TRBV5-1|.
TGCACCAGCAGTGTCACGGGGGACCCCAATCAGCCCCAGCATTTT
CTSSVTGDPNQPQHF
>TRBJ2-2|.|TRBV6-7|TRBD2
TGTGCCAGCAGTTACTTCCTAGCGGGGGGCCGGACCGGGGAGCTGTTTTTT
CASSYFLAGGRTGELFF
>TRBJ2-2|.|TRBV19|.
TGTGCCAGTGGCTCCCGGGCGGGGTCGGCCGGGGAGCTGTTTTTT
CASGSRAGSAGELFF
>TRBJ1-1|.|TRBV21-1|.
TGTGCCAGCAGGCAGGACAGTCCCAACACTGAAGCTTTCTTT
CASRQDSPNTEAFF